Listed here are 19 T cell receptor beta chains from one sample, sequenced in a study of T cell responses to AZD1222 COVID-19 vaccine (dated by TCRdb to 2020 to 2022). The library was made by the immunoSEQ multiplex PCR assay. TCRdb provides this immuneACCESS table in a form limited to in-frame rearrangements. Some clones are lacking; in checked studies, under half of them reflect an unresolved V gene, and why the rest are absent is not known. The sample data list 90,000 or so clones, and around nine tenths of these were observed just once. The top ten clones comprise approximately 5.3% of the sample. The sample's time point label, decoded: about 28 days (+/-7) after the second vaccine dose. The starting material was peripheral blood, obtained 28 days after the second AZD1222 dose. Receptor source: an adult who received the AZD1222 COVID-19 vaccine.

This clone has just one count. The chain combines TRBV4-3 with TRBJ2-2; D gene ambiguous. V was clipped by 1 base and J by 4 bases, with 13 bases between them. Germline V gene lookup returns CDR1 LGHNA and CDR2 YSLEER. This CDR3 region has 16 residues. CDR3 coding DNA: TGCGCCAGCAGCCAAGCCCCCCTCCCCGGCACCGGGGAGCTGTTTTTT. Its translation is CASSQAPLPGTGELFF.

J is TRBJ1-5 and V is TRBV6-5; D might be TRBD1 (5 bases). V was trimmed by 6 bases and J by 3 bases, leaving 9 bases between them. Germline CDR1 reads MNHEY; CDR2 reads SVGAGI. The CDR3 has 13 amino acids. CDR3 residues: CASRLTDNQPQHF. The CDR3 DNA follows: TGTGCCAGCAGGTTGACAGACAATCAGCCCCAGCATTTT.

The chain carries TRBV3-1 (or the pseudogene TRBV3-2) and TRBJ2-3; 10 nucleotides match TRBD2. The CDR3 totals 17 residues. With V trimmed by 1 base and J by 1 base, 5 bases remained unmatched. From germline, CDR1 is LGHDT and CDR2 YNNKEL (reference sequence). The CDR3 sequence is CASSQGSSGGRTDTQYF. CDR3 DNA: TGTGCCAGCAGCCAAGGCTCTAGCGGGGGCCGCACAGATACGCAGTATTTT.

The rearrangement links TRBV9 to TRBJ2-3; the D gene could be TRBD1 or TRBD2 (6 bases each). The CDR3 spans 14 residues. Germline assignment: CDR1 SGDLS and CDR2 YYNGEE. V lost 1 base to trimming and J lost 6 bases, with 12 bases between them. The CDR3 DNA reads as TGTGCCAGCAGCGTATTTGGGGGGCTGGATACGCAGTATTTT. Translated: CASSVFGGLDTQYF.

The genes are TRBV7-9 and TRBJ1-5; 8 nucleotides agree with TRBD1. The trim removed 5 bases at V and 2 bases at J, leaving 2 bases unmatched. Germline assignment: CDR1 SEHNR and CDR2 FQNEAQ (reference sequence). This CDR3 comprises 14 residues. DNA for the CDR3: TGTGCCAGCAGCAAGACAGGGGGCAATCAGCCCCAGCATTTT. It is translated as CASSKTGGNQPQHF.

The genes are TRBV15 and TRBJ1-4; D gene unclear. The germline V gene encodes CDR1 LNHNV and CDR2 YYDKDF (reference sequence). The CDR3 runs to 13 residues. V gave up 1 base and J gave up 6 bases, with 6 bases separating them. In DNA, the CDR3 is TGTGCCACCAGCAGAGGCGTAGATGAAAAACTGTTTTTT. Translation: CATSRGVDEKLFF.

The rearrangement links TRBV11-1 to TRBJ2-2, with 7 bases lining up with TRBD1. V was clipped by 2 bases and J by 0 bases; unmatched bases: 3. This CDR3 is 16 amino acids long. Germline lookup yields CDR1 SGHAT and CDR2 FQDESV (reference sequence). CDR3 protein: CASSLTGTANTGELFF. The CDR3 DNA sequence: TGTGCCAGCAGCTTAACGGGGACAGCGAACACCGGGGAGCTGTTTTTT.

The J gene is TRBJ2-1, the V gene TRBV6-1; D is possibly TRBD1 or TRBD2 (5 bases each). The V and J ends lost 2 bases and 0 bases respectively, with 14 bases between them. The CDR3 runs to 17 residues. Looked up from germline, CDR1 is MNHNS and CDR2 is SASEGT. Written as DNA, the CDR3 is TGTGCCAGCAGTGAATTGAATGGGGGAAGCTCCTACAATGAGCAGTTCTTC. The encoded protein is CASSELNGGSSYNEQFF.

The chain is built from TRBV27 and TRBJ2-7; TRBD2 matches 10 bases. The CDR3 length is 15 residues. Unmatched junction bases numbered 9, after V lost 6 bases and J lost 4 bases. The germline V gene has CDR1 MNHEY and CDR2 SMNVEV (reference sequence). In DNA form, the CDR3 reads TGTGCCAGCAGGCCAGCGGGGGGGCTTTTTTACGAGCAGTACGTC. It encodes CASRPAGGLFYEQYV.

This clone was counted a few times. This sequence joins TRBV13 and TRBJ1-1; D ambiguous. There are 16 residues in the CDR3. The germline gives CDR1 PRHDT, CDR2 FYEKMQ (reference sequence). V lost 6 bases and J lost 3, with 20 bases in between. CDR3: CASREGVGSGYTEAFF. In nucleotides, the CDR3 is TGTGCCAGCAGAGAGGGTGTCGGCTCGGGGTACACTGAAGCTTTCTTT.

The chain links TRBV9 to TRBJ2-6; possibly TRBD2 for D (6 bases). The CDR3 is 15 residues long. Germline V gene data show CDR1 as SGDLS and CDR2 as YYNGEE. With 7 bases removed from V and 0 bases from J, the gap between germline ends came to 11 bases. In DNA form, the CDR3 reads TGTGCCAGCGGGACTCCCCTCTCTGGGGCCAACGTCCTGACTTTC. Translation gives CASGTPLSGANVLTF.

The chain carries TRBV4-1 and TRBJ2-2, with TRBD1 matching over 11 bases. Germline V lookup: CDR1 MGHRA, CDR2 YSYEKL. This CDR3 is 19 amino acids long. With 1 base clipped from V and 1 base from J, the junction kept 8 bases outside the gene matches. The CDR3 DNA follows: TGCGCCAGCAGCCAAGGGACAGGGGGCGGATCCTGGAACACCGGGGAGCTGTTTTTT. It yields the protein CASSQGTGGGSWNTGELFF.

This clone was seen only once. The DNA for the CDR3 is TGCAGCGTCGGGACAGACTACGAGCAGTACTTC. Its protein product is CSVGTDYEQYF. The genes are TRBV29-1 and TRBJ2-7; 7 bases line up with TRBD1. J lost 3 bases, V lost 6 bases, and 2 bases had no gene match. This CDR3 region has 11 residues. Germline assignment: CDR1 SQVTM and CDR2 ANQGSEA.

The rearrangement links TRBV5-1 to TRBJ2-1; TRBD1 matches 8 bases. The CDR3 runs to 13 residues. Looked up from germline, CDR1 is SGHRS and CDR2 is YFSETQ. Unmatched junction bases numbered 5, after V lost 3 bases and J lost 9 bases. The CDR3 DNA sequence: TGCGCCAGCAGCTCGACAGGGGCGATTGAGCAGTTCTTC. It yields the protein CASSSTGAIEQFF.

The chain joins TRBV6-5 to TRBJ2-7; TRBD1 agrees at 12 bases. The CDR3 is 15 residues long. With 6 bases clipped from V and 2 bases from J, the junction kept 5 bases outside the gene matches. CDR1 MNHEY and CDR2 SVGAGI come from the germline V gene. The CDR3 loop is CASSEGDRGPYEQYV. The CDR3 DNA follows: TGTGCCAGCAGCGAGGGGGACAGGGGGCCCTACGAGCAGTACGTC.

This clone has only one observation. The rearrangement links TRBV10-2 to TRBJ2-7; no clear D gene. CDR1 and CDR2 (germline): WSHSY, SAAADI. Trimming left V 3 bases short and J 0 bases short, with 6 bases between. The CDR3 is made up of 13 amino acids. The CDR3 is CASSEGTSYEQYV. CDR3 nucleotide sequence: TGCGCCAGCAGTGAAGGTACCTCCTACGAGCAGTACGTC.

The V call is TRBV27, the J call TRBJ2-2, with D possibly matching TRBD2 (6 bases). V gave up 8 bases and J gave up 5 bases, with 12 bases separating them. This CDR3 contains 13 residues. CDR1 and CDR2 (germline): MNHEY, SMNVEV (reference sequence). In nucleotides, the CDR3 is TGTGCCAGCGGAGCGGGTTTGACCGGGGAGCTGTTTTTT. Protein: CASGAGLTGELFF.

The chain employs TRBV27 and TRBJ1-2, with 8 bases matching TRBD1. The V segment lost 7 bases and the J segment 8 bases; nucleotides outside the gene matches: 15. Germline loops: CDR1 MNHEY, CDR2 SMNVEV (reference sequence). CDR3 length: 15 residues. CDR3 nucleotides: TGTGCCAGCACAAGGACAGGGTCCGCCTTCATCGGCTACACCTTC. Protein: CASTRTGSAFIGYTF.

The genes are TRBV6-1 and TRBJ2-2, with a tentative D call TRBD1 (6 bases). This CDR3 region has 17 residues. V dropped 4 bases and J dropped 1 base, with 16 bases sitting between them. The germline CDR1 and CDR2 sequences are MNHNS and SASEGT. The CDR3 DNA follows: TGTGCCAGCAGTGTGGGTCAGGGGTTATGGAACACCGGGGAGCTGTTTTTT. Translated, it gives CASSVGQGLWNTGELFF.